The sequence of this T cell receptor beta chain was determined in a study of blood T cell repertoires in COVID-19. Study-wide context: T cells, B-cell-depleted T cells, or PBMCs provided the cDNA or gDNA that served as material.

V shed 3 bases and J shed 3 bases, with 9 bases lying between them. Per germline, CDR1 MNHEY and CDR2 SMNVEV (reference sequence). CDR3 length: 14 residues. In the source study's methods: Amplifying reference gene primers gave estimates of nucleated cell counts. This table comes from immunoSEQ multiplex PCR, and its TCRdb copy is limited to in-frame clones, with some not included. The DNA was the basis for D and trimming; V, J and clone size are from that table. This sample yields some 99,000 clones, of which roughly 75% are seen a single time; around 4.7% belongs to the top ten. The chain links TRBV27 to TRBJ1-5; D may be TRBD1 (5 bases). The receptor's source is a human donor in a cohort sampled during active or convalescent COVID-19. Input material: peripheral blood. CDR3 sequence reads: CASSLGDSNQPQHF. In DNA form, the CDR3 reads TGTGCCAGCAGTTTGGGGGACTCCAATCAGCCCCAGCATTTT.